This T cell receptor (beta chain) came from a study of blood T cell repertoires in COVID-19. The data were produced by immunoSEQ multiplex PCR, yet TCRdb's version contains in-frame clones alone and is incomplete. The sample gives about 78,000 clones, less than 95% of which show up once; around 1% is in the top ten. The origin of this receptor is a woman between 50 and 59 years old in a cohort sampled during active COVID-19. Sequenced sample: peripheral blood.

CDR3 bases: TGCAGCGTTGACCCCCAGCGGGAGGCCTCAGAGACCCAGTACTTC. Translating gives CSVDPQREASETQYF. The rearrangement uses TRBV29-1 and TRBJ2-5; 9 bases line up with TRBD2. V lost 3 bases, J lost 4 bases, and 9 bases stayed unmatched. CDR1 is SQVTM and CDR2 is ANQGSEA in the germline V gene. The CDR3 is 15 amino acids.